This is a list of T cell receptor beta chains from one sample in a study of T cell changes during pregnancy in multiple sclerosis. The method was immunoSEQ multiplex PCR; TCRdb's version includes in-frame clones alone and lacks a portion of them. The sample includes tens of thousands of clones, roughly 92% of them seen just once. The sequencing here drew on peripheral blood, taken after pregnancy. These receptor sequences come from a female donor in good health, enrolled as a control in a pregnancy study. Both conserved end residues are part of each CDR3. The D gene is left open where the match is weak. The listing skips clone size in some rows; elsewhere it reads once, few, many or a size class.

D gene,J gene,V gene,clone size,CDR3 DNA,CDR3 protein
-,TRBJ1-1,TRBV7-9,-,TGTGCCAGCAGCCCCAACAGGGAAACGAACACTGAAGCTTTCTTT,CASSPNRETNTEAFF
TRBD1,TRBJ1-5,TRBV27,-,TGTGCCAGCAGTTTCGACAGGGCTGGGACCAATCAGCCCCAGCATTTT,CASSFDRAGTNQPQHF
-,TRBJ2-1,TRBV10-3,-,TGTGCCATAGGGGAGGCCGTTGGGGCCAATGACGAGCAGTTCTTC,CAIGEAVGANDEQFF
-,TRBJ1-2,TRBV19,-,TGTGCCAGTGGAGTGGCCGGTAACTATGGCTACACCTTC,CASGVAGNYGYTF
-,TRBJ2-2,TRBV28,-,TGTGCCAGCAGTTTATGGGGGCCCCCCGTACGAGATACCGGGGAGCTGTTTTTT,CASSLWGPPVRDTGELFF
-,TRBJ1-4,TRBV4-1,-,TGCGCCAGCAGCCAAGTTGCAGGGGCAACTAATGAAAAACTGTTTTTT,CASSQVAGATNEKLFF
-,TRBJ2-1,TRBV11-3,-,TGTGCCAGCAGCTATGGGAATGAGGGTTTCGGGGATGAGCAGTTCTTC,CASSYGNEGFGDEQFF
-,TRBJ2-3,TRBV30,-,TGTGCCTGGAGTCGGAGGGGGCGAGATACGCAGTATTTT,CAWSRRGRDTQYF
-,TRBJ2-2,TRBV15,-,TGTGCCACCAGCAGTACCTACTCAGGGGGACTGAACACCGGGGAGCTGTTTTTT,CATSSTYSGGLNTGELFF
TRBD2,TRBJ2-3,TRBV10-3,once,TGTGCCATCAGTTCCGGGACTAGCCCGTATTTT,CAISSGTSPYF
TRBD2,TRBJ2-1,TRBV11-2,-,TGTGCCAGCAGCTTAGCGGGGGGGCTTAATGAGCAGTTCTTC,CASSLAGGLNEQFF
TRBD1,TRBJ1-6,TRBV5-6,few,TGTGCCAGCAGGGGACAGGCCCACAGCTCCCTCCACTTT,CASRGQAHSSLHF
TRBD1,TRBJ2-1,TRBV2,-,TGTGCCAGCACCCTTCTCGGGACAGGGAAGTTCTTC,CASTLLGTGKFF
TRBD1,TRBJ2-3,TRBV5-1,-,TGCGCCAGCAGCCTAGGACAGGGGGCAGATACGCAGTATTTT,CASSLGQGADTQYF
-,TRBJ2-3,TRBV14,-,TGTGCCAGCAGCCAATGGCAGGGGAGAGGAGATACGCAGTATTTT,CASSQWQGRGDTQYF
TRBD2,TRBJ2-1,TRBV29-1,-,TGCAGCGTTGTATCGCGGGAGGGCCTGGATGAGCAGTTCTTC,CSVVSREGLDEQFF